These 17 T cell receptor beta chains share one sample of origin, sequenced in a study of cytomegalovirus exposure and HLA in healthy donors. The study ran its PCR with 60 Vbeta and 13 Jbeta primers. The repertoire was sequenced with immunoSEQ multiplex PCR; TCRdb's copy has only in-frame clones and lacks some. The table records some 150,000 clones, 70% to 80% of them present only once. Input material: PBMCs. The source is a middle-aged man in good health and CMV-seronegative.

The chain combines TRBV5-1 with TRBJ2-1; 9 bases align to TRBD2. The J segment lost 9 bases and the V segment lost 1 base, leaving 8 bases of the junction unmatched. This CDR3 is built from 15 residues. Germline V gene data show CDR1 as SGHRS and CDR2 as YFSETQ. CDR3 amino acids: CASSLNAGGSVEQFF. CDR3 in DNA: TGCGCCAGCAGCTTGAACGCGGGAGGGTCTGTTGAGCAGTTCTTC.

In DNA form, the CDR3 reads TGTGCCAGCAGTTTATGGGCGGGCGGATACGAGCAGTACTTC. Amino acids: CASSLWAGGYEQYF. The chain carries TRBV27 and TRBJ2-7; D might be TRBD2 (5 bases). The CDR3 loop spans 14 amino acids. With 1 base removed from V and 4 bases from J, the gap between germline ends came to 11 bases. Looked up from germline, CDR1 is MNHEY and CDR2 is SMNVEV (reference sequence).

The V gene is TRBV7-8, the J gene TRBJ2-3, with 10 bases matching TRBD1. Trimming took 5 bases from V and 6 from J; bases not matched to a gene: 8. The CDR3 covers 15 residues. Germline V gene data show CDR1 as SGHVS and CDR2 as FQNEAQ. The CDR3 sequence is CASSTDRGLGDTQYF. The CDR3 coding sequence is TGTGCCAGCAGCACCGACAGGGGGCTGGGGGATACGCAGTATTTT.

CDR3 bases: TGTGCCAGTAGTGTGTTGAGCACCGGGGAGCTGTTTTTT. Its translation: CASSVLSTGELFF. This chain joins TRBV19 and TRBJ2-2, with D hard to call. Trimming removed 5 bases from V and 4 bases from J, with 8 bases in between. CDR3 length: 13 residues. The germline V gene encodes CDR1 LNHDA and CDR2 SQIVND (reference sequence).

The chain recombines TRBV30 with TRBJ2-7, with D tentatively TRBD2 (6 bases). This CDR3 has 14 residues. V shed 0 bases and J shed 5 bases, with 14 bases lying between them. Germline assignment: CDR1 GTSNPN and CDR2 SVGIG (reference sequence). In DNA form, the CDR3 reads TGTGCCTGGAGTGTCACCGGGAGCGGCAACGAGCAGTACTTC. Translation gives CAWSVTGSGNEQYF.

V is TRBV5-1 and J is TRBJ2-7, with a weak D call TRBD2 (6 bases). V was cut by 7 bases and J by 6 bases, with 23 bases left in between. This CDR3 region has 15 residues. CDR1 is SGHRS, CDR2 YFSETQ, per germline. DNA of the CDR3: TGCGCCAGCCCCAAATCCCCTTTGCGGGGTAGCGAGCAGTACTTC. Its protein is CASPKSPLRGSEQYF.

The CDR3 sequence: CASSHYEQYF. The CDR3 nucleotides read TGTGCCAGCAGTCACTACGAGCAGTACTTC. The V call is TRBV28, the J call TRBJ2-7; D is unresolved. The CDR3 is 10 amino acids. Trimming shortened V by 5 bases and J by 3 bases, and 2 bases separated the two germline ends. Germline-derived CDR1 and CDR2 are MDHEN and SYDVKM.

The chain uses TRBV20-1 and TRBJ2-7; 11 bases fit TRBD2. Per germline, CDR1 DFQATT and CDR2 SNEGSKA (reference sequence). The CDR3 loop spans 11 amino acids. V lost 6 bases and J lost 6; bases outside the gene matches: 1. CDR3 sequence: CSAGLAGEQYF. For the CDR3, the DNA is TGCAGTGCCGGACTAGCGGGCGAGCAGTACTTC.

A word on this clone: Germline is not matched at one junction end, which may reflect a read error. The J gene is TRBJ2-6, the V gene TRBV6-1; maybe TRBD1 (5 bases). The CDR3 is 15 residues long. Germline V CDR1 and CDR2: MNHNS, SASEGT. The CDR3 DNA reads TGTGCCAGCAGTGCGACAACATCTGGGGCCAACGGCCTGACTTTC. Amino acids: CASSATTSGANGLTF.

The rearrangement uses TRBV5-1 and TRBJ2-7; 7 bases align to TRBD1. The CDR3 is 13 amino acids. The germline CDR1 and CDR2 sequences are SGHRS and YFSETQ. V was pared by 7 bases and J by 1 base, with 5 bases of the junction left unmatched. The CDR3 reads CASGSTGSYEQYF. As DNA, the CDR3 is TGCGCCAGCGGGTCGACAGGGTCCTACGAGCAGTACTTC.

This clone was detected a few times. This chain uses TRBV30 with TRBJ2-3; no reliable D call. Germline CDR1 reads GTSNPN; CDR2 reads SVGIG (reference sequence). There are 11 residues in the CDR3. V was clipped by 5 bases and J by 7 bases, with 10 bases between them. The CDR3 DNA sequence: TGTGCCTGGGGGCCACTTAATACGCAGTATTTT. Amino acid sequence: CAWGPLNTQYF.

V gene TRBV6-5 combines with J gene TRBJ1-2; D perhaps matches TRBD1 (5 bases). Germline CDR1 reads MNHEY; CDR2 reads SVGAGI. The CDR3 runs to 15 residues. The V end was cut by 6 bases, the J end by 3 bases, with 17 bases between. DNA of the CDR3: TGTGCCAGCAGCCCTCGGGGGGGGGAACACTATGGCTACACCTTC. It specifies CASSPRGGEHYGYTF.

The chain couples TRBV10-2 to TRBJ2-7; perhaps TRBD1 as D (5 bases). Germline V gene lookup returns CDR1 WSHSY and CDR2 SAAADI. Trimming removed 5 bases from V and 2 bases from J, with 10 bases in between. The CDR3 has 13 amino acids. For the CDR3, the DNA is TGCGCCAGCAGTAGGGGCAGCACCTACGAGCAGTACTTC. This translates into CASSRGSTYEQYF.

The chain is built from TRBV4-3 and TRBJ2-1; 8 positions agree with TRBD2. The germline gives CDR1 LGHNA, CDR2 YSLEER. The CDR3 covers 18 residues. Losses at the gene ends were 4 bases for V and 2 bases for J; bases not matched to a gene: 13. Here the CDR3 reads CASSRLWSGSRTYNEQFF. In DNA, the CDR3 is TGCGCCAGCAGCCGGCTCTGGAGCGGGAGTAGGACCTACAATGAGCAGTTCTTC.

The V and J genes are TRBV11-1 and TRBJ2-3; possibly TRBD1 for D (6 bases). Germline lookup yields CDR1 SGHAT and CDR2 FQDESV (reference sequence). The CDR3 extends over 14 amino acids. V was clipped by 8 bases and J by 9 bases, with 21 bases between them. CDR3 in amino acids: CASGRDTGSRTQYF. For the CDR3, the DNA is TGTGCCAGCGGCCGGGACACGGGGTCGAGGACGCAGTATTTT. Complete variable domain (other parts from reference TRBV11-1 and TRBJ2-3): EAEVAQSPRYKITEKSQAVAFWCDPISGHATLYWYRQILGQGPELLVQFQDESVVDDSQLPKDRFSAERLKGVDSTLKIQPAELGDSAMYLCASGRDTGSRTQYFGPGTRLTVL.

The chain is built from TRBV21-1 and TRBJ2-5; the table's D call TRBD1 went unverified against the DNA. TRBV21-1 is labeled a pseudogene. The length of the CDR3 is 14 residues. The CDR3 DNA reads TGTGCCAGCATCCGGCAGGGGAGCCAAGAGACCCAGTACTTC. Protein sequence: CASIRQGSQETQYF.

This clone showed up just once. V and J are TRBV27 and TRBJ2-2, with a weak D call TRBD2 (7 bases). V was clipped by 5 bases and J by 5 bases, with 21 bases between them. The germline V gene has CDR1 MNHEY and CDR2 SMNVEV (reference sequence). CDR3 length equals 17 residues. Here the CDR3 reads CASSPRQRGAFTGELFF. In DNA form, the CDR3 reads TGTGCCAGCAGTCCTAGGCAACGGGGGGCGTTTACCGGGGAGCTGTTTTTT.